This entry features one TCR beta chain sequence. The sample originates from a study of OX40 agonist ivuxolimab in advanced cancers. Study-wide background: One patient with hepatocellular carcinoma and two with cutaneous melanoma, three in all, had partial responses.

Trimming left V 6 bases short and J 9 bases short, with 12 bases between. Germline CDR1 and CDR2: SQVTM and ANQGSEA. The CDR3 has 11 residues. Profiling relied on immunoSEQ multiplex PCR, and the TCRdb table lists in-frame clones only, not all of them. The data show some 66,000 clones, 60% to 80% seen once. The sample in question was CD4+ or CD8+ T cells sorted from blood, obtained in a trial of the OX40 agonist ivuxolimab. The V call is TRBV29-1, the J call TRBJ2-4, with D hard to call. The TCR was taken from an adult with an advanced solid tumor such as melanoma, head and neck, liver or kidney cancer. CDR3 sequence (DNA): TGCAGCGTCGCAGAAGTCGGCATTCAGTACTTC. Its protein product is CSVAEVGIQYF.